A selection of T cell receptor beta chains follows, all from one sample in a study of vaccination effects on CD4 cells after COVID-19. Assay used: immunoSEQ multiplex PCR; TCRdb lists only in-frame clones, some missing. This sample carries approximately 82,000 clones, approximately 81% of them seen once, and the ten largest clones take roughly 1.9%. These receptors' targets are unknown. The sample in question was CD4+ T cells from PBMCs cultured with HCoV-229E spike peptides, obtained before COVID-19 vaccination. The receptors shown here come from a human donor who received a COVID-19 vaccine. Each CDR3 is given with its conserved first and last residue. D genes are given only for firm matches.

TRBJ1-4 | TRBV5-1 | TRBD1 | CASSQGDRGVGEKLFF
TRBJ1-4 | TRBV6-2/TRBV6-3 | . | CASSYSKETGEKLFF
TRBJ1-6 | TRBV28 | . | CASSFGYRVWNSPLHF
TRBJ2-2 | TRBV7-2 | . | CASSGGRLANTGELFF
TRBJ2-3 | TRBV7-2 | TRBD2 | CASSSQAPAGGTDTQYF
TRBJ1-1 | TRBV28 | . | CASRVGQFNTEAFF
TRBJ2-4 | TRBV6-5 | . | CASSYSGAGENIQYF
TRBJ2-2 | TRBV2 | . | CASRDRPNTGELFF
TRBJ1-5 | TRBV30 | . | CAWSVGGLVHDQPQHF
TRBJ2-5 | TRBV7-9 | TRBD2 | CASSFFGGGKETQYF
TRBJ1-3 | TRBV30 | . | CAWSVSGMGNTIYF
TRBJ1-1 | TRBV7-8 | . | CASSLVSTAYTEAFF
TRBJ2-1 | TRBV18 | TRBD1 | CASSPPGQGAYNEQFF
TRBJ2-3 | TRBV5-1 | TRBD2 | CASSHEGTSSDTQYF
TRBJ2-1 | TRBV2 | . | CASSELGVYNEQFF
TRBJ1-1 | TRBV5-6 | TRBD1 | CASSLKGASWVNTEAFF
TRBJ2-3 | TRBV6-6 | TRBD2 | CASSYSRAGGLDTQYF
TRBJ1-4 | TRBV30 | . | CAWSTRTSFEKLFF
TRBJ2-6 | TRBV23-1 | . | CASSQSGQERSGANVLTF
TRBJ2-3 | TRBV4-1 | . | CASSQGWESLGDTQYF
TRBJ1-5 | TRBV2 | TRBD1 | CASRADRGNQPQHF
TRBJ2-2 | TRBV5-8 | . | CASSPRVGFAEYTGELFF
TRBJ1-5 | TRBV19 | . | CASSIRDSNQPQHF
TRBJ1-2 | TRBV5-8 | . | CASSSPVDGKIATNYGYTF
TRBJ2-3 | TRBV7-3 | . | CASSLRGGSPDTQYF
TRBJ1-2 | TRBV15 | . | CATDRDKNYGYTF